What follows are 8 T cell receptor beta chains derived from one specimen sequenced in a study of blood T cell repertoires in COVID-19. The protocol was immunoSEQ multiplex PCR, while the TCRdb copy is restricted to in-frame clones and leaves out a portion. This sample has some 70,000 clones, with roughly 79% found just once. Input material: peripheral blood. The receptors originated from a woman in her fifties or sixties with acute or convalescent COVID-19.

The gene calls are TRBV19 and TRBJ1-2, with unresolved D. V lost 5 bases, J lost 4 bases, and 17 bases lay in between. CDR1 is LNHDA, CDR2 SQIVND, per germline (reference sequence). The CDR3 runs to 15 residues. CDR3 nucleotides: TGTGCCAGTAGTTCCTGGCAGGCCGTTTTCTATGGCTACACCTTC. Translating gives CASSSWQAVFYGYTF.

This sequence joins TRBV6-5 and TRBJ1-3; weak D call: TRBD1 (5 bases). The CDR3 is 14 residues long. The V end lost 6 bases, the J end lost 1 base, and 10 bases lay between the germline ends. The V gene's germline CDR1 is MNHEY and CDR2 SVGAGI. The CDR3 DNA sequence: TGTGCCAGCAGACTCCGACAGTCTGGAAACACCATATATTTT. It is translated as CASRLRQSGNTIYF.

This chain joins TRBV6-5 and TRBJ2-3; D gene uncertain. CDR1 and CDR2 from the germline V gene are MNHEY and SVGAGI. The CDR3 has 12 amino acids. The V end was cut by 7 bases, the J end by 3 bases, with 8 bases between. The chain's CDR3 is CASTEFTDTQYF. The CDR3, as DNA: TGTGCCAGCACAGAATTTACAGATACGCAGTATTTT.

The chain links TRBV7-9 to TRBJ1-4; 7 nucleotides match TRBD1. Germline loops: CDR1 SEHNR, CDR2 FQNEAQ (reference sequence). The V segment lost 6 bases and the J segment 4 bases; nucleotides outside the gene matches: 20. The CDR3 totals 19 residues. The CDR3, as DNA: TGTGCCAGCAGTCCCGATACAGGGGACTTCGGGGATCTTAATGAAAAACTGTTTTTT. Translated: CASSPDTGDFGDLNEKLFF. Full variable domain (outside the CDR3, taken from reference TRBV7-9 and TRBJ1-4): DTGVSQNPRHKITKRGQNVTFRCDPISEHNRLYWYRQTLGQGPEFLTYFQNEAQLEKSRLLSDRFSAERPKGSFSTLEIQRTEQGDSAMYLCASSPDTGDFGDLNEKLFFGSGTQLSVL.

The chain combines TRBV18 with TRBJ1-2, with D perhaps matching TRBD1 (6 bases). The CDR3 extends over 13 amino acids. V was clipped by 5 bases and J by 1 base, with 8 bases between them. Germline lookup yields CDR1 KGHSH and CDR2 LQKENI. As DNA, the CDR3 is TGTGCCAGCTCAGTGGACAGTAACTATGGCTACACCTTC. Protein product: CASSVDSNYGYTF.

This chain joins TRBV7-6 and TRBJ2-5; D may be TRBD2 (5 bases). V lost 5 bases and J lost 1, with 14 bases in between. Per germline, CDR1 SGHVS and CDR2 FNYEAQ. CDR3 length: 15 amino acids. DNA for the CDR3: TGTGCCAGCAGCATCCTAAGCGGACCCCAAGAGACCCAGTACTTC. Translation gives CASSILSGPQETQYF.

This clone was seen only once. This sequence joins TRBV2 and TRBJ2-1, with a tentative D call TRBD1 (5 bases). The CDR3 length is 14 residues. Between the trimmed V and J ends, which lost 0 bases and 2 bases, there was a span of 5 bases. The germline V gene encodes CDR1 SNHLY and CDR2 FYNNEI. CDR3 sequence: CASSEAGAYNEQFF. The CDR3 DNA sequence: TGTGCCAGCAGTGAAGCAGGGGCCTACAATGAGCAGTTCTTC.

The rearrangement joins TRBV5-6 to TRBJ1-5; D is unresolved. The CDR3 contains 17 residues. V was cut by 0 bases and J by 2 bases, with 15 bases left in between. From germline, CDR1 is SGHDT and CDR2 YYEEEE. CDR3 in amino acids: CASSLEAGRAGNQPQHF. The CDR3 coding sequence is TGTGCCAGCAGCTTGGAGGCTGGGAGGGCGGGCAATCAGCCCCAGCATTTT.